The 24 T cell receptor beta chains given below trace back to one sample, sequenced in a study of control samples from healthy donors and cancer patients (dated by TCRdb to the early 2020s). The library was prepared using the immunoSEQ multiplex PCR assay. TCRdb retrieved this table from immuneACCESS and kept in-frame rearrangements only. Not all clones are present; in checked studies, unresolved V genes account for under half, and no reason is known for the remainder. The sample has approximately 180,000 clones on record, more than 85% of them singletons. The ten largest clones add up to roughly 2.1% of the sample. Source material: blood. These receptor sequences come from a woman aged 35 to 49 in good health.

The chain combines TRBV9 with TRBJ1-5; D is unclear. CDR1 is SGDLS and CDR2 is YYNGEE in the germline V gene. Trimming shortened V by 3 bases and J by 3 bases, and 13 bases separated the two germline ends. The CDR3 contains 15 residues. CDR3 coding DNA: TGTGCCAGCAGCGCCGGACGGGCTCTCAATCAGCCCCAGCATTTT. Translating gives CASSAGRALNQPQHF. The whole variable domain, remainder taken from reference TRBV9 and TRBJ1-5, is DSGVTQTPKHLITATGQRVTLRCSPRSGDLSVYWYQQSLDQGLQFLIQYYNGEERAKGNILERFSAQQFPDLHSELNLSSLELGDSALYFCASSAGRALNQPQHFGDGTRLSIL.

The J gene is TRBJ2-7, the V gene TRBV5-1, with TRBD1 matching over 10 bases. CDR3 size: 15 residues. V was pared by 4 bases and J by 5 bases, with 9 bases of the junction left unmatched. The germline V gene has CDR1 SGHRS and CDR2 YFSETQ. The CDR3 DNA is TGCGCCAGCAGCCCCCGGGACAGGGGTGCCCACGAGCAGTACTTC. This translates into CASSPRDRGAHEQYF. The variable domain in full, with the rest retrieved from reference TRBV5-1 and TRBJ2-7, is KAGVTQTPRYLIKTRGQQVTLSCSPISGHRSVSWYQQTPGQGLQFLFEYFSETQRNKGNFPGRFSGRQFSNSRSEMNVSTLELGDSALYLCASSPRDRGAHEQYFGPGTRLTVT.

CDR3 sequence: CASSFGGDKETQYF. The CDR3 DNA reads as TGTGCCAGCAGCTTTGGGGGGGACAAAGAGACCCAGTACTTC. The rearrangement links TRBV11-3 to TRBJ2-5; D might be TRBD2 (7 bases). The length of the CDR3 is 14 residues. Germline V lookup: CDR1 SGHNT, CDR2 YENEEA. V lost 3 bases, J lost 3 bases, and 11 bases lay in between.

As DNA, the CDR3 is TGTGCCAGCAGGCGCTGGACGTATTTCAATGAGCAGTTCTTC. Its protein is CASRRWTYFNEQFF. V and J are TRBV13 and TRBJ2-1; no firm D call. V gave up 6 bases and J gave up 6 bases, with 15 bases separating them. CDR1 and CDR2 from the germline V gene are PRHDT and FYEKMQ (reference sequence). The CDR3 is 14 residues long.

The V call is TRBV5-4, the J call TRBJ2-5; 10 positions agree with TRBD2. Per the germline V gene, CDR1 is SGHNT and CDR2 is YYREEE (reference sequence). The CDR3 is 18 amino acids. V was clipped by 0 bases and J by 5 bases; unmatched bases: 13. The chain's CDR3 is CASSLGLAGQGGLETQYF. CDR3 coding DNA: TGTGCCAGCAGCTTGGGACTAGCGGGCCAGGGGGGGCTGGAGACCCAGTACTTC.

V gene TRBV6-1 combines with J gene TRBJ2-2; D call uncertain. V was pared by 4 bases and J by 6 bases, with 12 bases between. The germline V gene has CDR1 MNHNS and CDR2 SASEGT. The CDR3 runs to 14 residues. CDR3 DNA: TGTGCCAGCAGTGGGATTCAGTTGCCCGGGGAGCTGTTTTTT. As protein: CASSGIQLPGELFF.

V usage is TRBV2 and J usage is TRBJ1-4; 11 bases agree with TRBD1. CDR3 size: 14 residues. The junction had 5 bases not matched to a gene; V was cut back by 6 bases and J by 8 bases. Germline V gene data show CDR1 as SNHLY and CDR2 as FYNNEI. The CDR3 sequence: CASRTGTGGEKLFF. The CDR3 DNA follows: TGTGCCAGCAGAACGGGGACAGGGGGAGAAAAACTGTTTTTT.

On this clone: Other DNA variants within this sample encode the same CDR3. J is TRBJ1-1 and V is TRBV6-5; D is unresolved. Germline V lookup: CDR1 MNHEY, CDR2 SVGAGI. Trimming took 2 bases from V and 1 from J, leaving 8 bases between them. There are 14 residues in the CDR3. The CDR3 reads CASSYGQPNTEAFF. The CDR3 nucleotides read TGTGCCAGCAGTTACGGGCAGCCGAACACTGAAGCTTTCTTT.

The chain links TRBV6-1 to TRBJ2-5; D remains unclear. V dropped 1 base and J dropped 5 bases, with 8 bases sitting between them. The CDR3 extends over 13 amino acids. Germline values: CDR1 MNHNS, CDR2 SASEGT. The CDR3 loop reads CASSEELWETQYF. In DNA form, the CDR3 reads TGTGCCAGCAGTGAAGAGCTCTGGGAGACCCAGTACTTC.

Note on this clone: The junction differs from germline at one of its ends, possibly a read error. V usage is TRBV6-1 and J usage is TRBJ1-5; D is undetermined. This CDR3 is built from 15 residues. Per germline, CDR1 MNHNS and CDR2 SASEGT. CDR3 region: CASSEMWVKGQPQRF. CDR3 bases: TGTGCCAGCAGTGAAATGTGGGTAAAAGGTCAGCCCCAGCGTTTT.

The chain recombines TRBV5-4 with TRBJ2-7, with D perhaps being TRBD1 or TRBD2 (6 bases each). CDR3 length: 14 amino acids. CDR1 and CDR2 from the germline V gene are SGHNT and YYREEE (reference sequence). Trimming cost V 4 bases and J 0 bases, with 11 bases left between them. In DNA, the CDR3 is TGTGCCAGCAGCCCGGGGGCTAGCTCCTACGAGCAGTACTTC. Its protein product is CASSPGASSYEQYF.

The V gene is TRBV5-6, the J gene TRBJ2-7; TRBD2 might be the D (6 bases). V lost 4 bases to trimming and J lost 1 base, with 15 bases between them. The germline gives CDR1 SGHDT, CDR2 YYEEEE. The CDR3 length is 15 residues. This CDR3 is CASSRRGAGSYEQYF. The CDR3 DNA sequence: TGTGCCAGCAGCCGACGCGGGGCGGGGTCCTACGAGCAGTACTTC.

This chain uses TRBV7-8 with TRBJ1-1, with D hard to call. V lost 5 bases and J 2 bases, leaving 9 bases between the germline ends. The CDR3 extends over 13 amino acids. Germline loops: CDR1 SGHVS, CDR2 FQNEAQ. CDR3 nucleotide sequence: TGTGCCAGCAGCCAGGCGGGTAACACTGAAGCTTTCTTT. Amino acid sequence: CASSQAGNTEAFF. Filled out from reference TRBV7-8 and TRBJ1-1, the complete variable domain reads GAGVSQSPRYKVAKRGQDVALRCDPISGHVSLFWYQQALGQGPEFLTYFQNEAQLDKSGLPSDRFFAERPEGSVSTLKIQRTQQEDSAVYLCASSQAGNTEAFFGQGTRLTVV.

The CDR3 reads CASSLAEGYEQYF. The CDR3 DNA reads as TGTGCCAGCAGCTTGGCCGAAGGCTACGAGCAGTACTTC. The V gene is TRBV5-4, the J gene TRBJ2-7; the D is unclear. The germline gives CDR1 SGHNT, CDR2 YYREEE (reference sequence). This CDR3 is 13 amino acids long. The V end lost 0 bases, the J end lost 3 bases, and 7 bases lay between the germline ends.

The chain links TRBV10-2 to TRBJ1-4; a weak D match, TRBD1 (5 bases). CDR1 and CDR2 (germline): WSHSY, SAAADI. The CDR3 is 14 amino acids. V was cut by 8 bases and J by 3 bases, with 13 bases left in between. This CDR3 reads CASGETGANEKLFF. DNA of the CDR3: TGCGCCAGCGGAGAGACGGGGGCTAATGAAAAACTGTTTTTT.

This chain links TRBV7-8 with TRBJ1-1; D is uncertain. The CDR3 totals 17 residues. Germline V gene lookup returns CDR1 SGHVS and CDR2 FQNEAQ. The ends were cut back, 0 bases at V and 0 bases at J, with 14 bases in the middle. The CDR3 sequence is CASSLAQSVPMNTEAFF. As DNA, the CDR3 is TGTGCCAGCAGCTTAGCCCAGTCTGTACCCATGAACACTGAAGCTTTCTTT.

This chain uses TRBV11-3 with TRBJ2-7, with 14 bases lining up with TRBD2. Germline loops: CDR1 SGHNT, CDR2 YENEEA. CDR3 length equals 17 residues. Trimming removed 4 bases from V and 7 bases from J; junction bases left unmatched: 12. The CDR3 nucleotides are TGTGCCAGCAGCTCCAGACTAGCGGGGGGGCGCGACGGGGAGCAGTACTTC. It codes for CASSSRLAGGRDGEQYF.

The chain links TRBV5-6 to TRBJ1-4; maybe TRBD1 (5 bases). The V and J ends lost 2 bases and 2 bases respectively, with 10 bases between them. The length of the CDR3 is 15 residues. CDR1 and CDR2 from the germline V gene are SGHDT and YYEEEE. The chain's CDR3 is CASSLVGRTNEKLFF. CDR3 nucleotides: TGTGCCAGCAGCTTAGTGGGGCGGACTAATGAAAAACTGTTTTTT.

V gene TRBV5-4 combines with J gene TRBJ2-7; perhaps TRBD2 as D (6 bases). Germline V gives CDR1 SGHNT, CDR2 YYREEE (reference sequence). This CDR3 contains 12 residues. V lost 4 bases and J 7 bases, leaving 12 bases between the germline ends. CDR3 region: CASSPGRGEQYF. CDR3 DNA: TGTGCCAGCAGCCCCGGGCGGGGAGAGCAGTACTTC.

This chain joins TRBV2 and TRBJ1-2; tentative D call: TRBD1 (6 bases). Germline CDR1 SNHLY, CDR2 FYNNEI. The CDR3 runs 14 residues. With 6 bases removed from V and 3 bases from J, the gap between germline ends came to 14 bases. The CDR3 loop reads CASRLETGHYGYTF. The CDR3 DNA reads TGTGCCAGCAGACTCGAGACAGGACACTATGGCTACACCTTC.

The chain employs TRBV18 and TRBJ2-2; possibly TRBD2 for D (6 bases). Germline assignment: CDR1 KGHSH and CDR2 LQKENI. The CDR3 totals 17 residues. V shed 0 bases and J shed 2 bases, with 13 bases lying between them. Here the CDR3 reads CASSPPVGGINTGELFF. DNA for the CDR3: TGTGCCAGCTCACCACCCGTGGGCGGGATCAACACCGGGGAGCTGTTTTTT. Variable domain in full (rest from reference TRBV18 and TRBJ2-2): NAGVMQNPRHLVRRRGQEARLRCSPMKGHSHVYWYRQLPEEGLKFMVYLQKENIIDESGMPKERFSAEFPKEGPSILRIQQVVRGDSAAYFCASSPPVGGINTGELFFGEGSRLTVL.

V and J are TRBV2 and TRBJ2-1; no reliable D call. Germline-derived CDR1 and CDR2 are SNHLY and FYNNEI. The V end was cut by 7 bases, the J end by 6 bases, with 10 bases between. There are 12 residues in the CDR3. CDR3 DNA: TGTGCCAGCATGAGTGCTGGCAATGAGCAGTTCTTC. Translation: CASMSAGNEQFF.

A remark on this clone: The same CDR3 is also encoded by other DNA sequences in this sample. This chain uses TRBV5-1 with TRBJ2-3; D might be TRBD2 (5 bases). CDR3 length: 13 residues. Per the germline V gene, CDR1 is SGHRS and CDR2 is YFSETQ. V was trimmed by 1 base and J by 5 bases, leaving 8 bases between them. CDR3 coding DNA: TGCGCCAGCAGCTTGCGGGGTGGAGATACGCAGTATTTT. It codes for CASSLRGGDTQYF.

The chain joins TRBV3-1 (or the pseudogene TRBV3-2) to TRBJ2-3, with TRBD2 matching 9 bases. Germline V gives CDR1 LGHDT, CDR2 YNNKEL (reference sequence). CDR3 size: 16 residues. V dropped 2 bases and J dropped 5; count of bases not matched to a gene: 8. CDR3 amino acids: CASSQIQAGGQDTQYF. For the CDR3, the DNA is TGTGCCAGCAGCCAAATTCAGGCGGGGGGGCAAGATACGCAGTATTTT.